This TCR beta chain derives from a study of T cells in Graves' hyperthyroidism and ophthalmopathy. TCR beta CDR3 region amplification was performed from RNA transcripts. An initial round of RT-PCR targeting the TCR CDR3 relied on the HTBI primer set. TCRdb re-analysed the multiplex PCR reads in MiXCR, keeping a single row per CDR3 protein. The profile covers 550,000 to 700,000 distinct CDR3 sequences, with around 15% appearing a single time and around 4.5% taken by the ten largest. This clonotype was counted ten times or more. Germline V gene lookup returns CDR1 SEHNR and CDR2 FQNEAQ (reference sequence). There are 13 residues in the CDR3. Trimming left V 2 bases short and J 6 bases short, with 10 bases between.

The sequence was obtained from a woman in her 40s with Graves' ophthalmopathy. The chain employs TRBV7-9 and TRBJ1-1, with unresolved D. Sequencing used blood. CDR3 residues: CASSLSPQAEAFF. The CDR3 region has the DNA TGTGCCAGCAGCTTATCGCCCCAGGCTGAAGCTTTCTTT.